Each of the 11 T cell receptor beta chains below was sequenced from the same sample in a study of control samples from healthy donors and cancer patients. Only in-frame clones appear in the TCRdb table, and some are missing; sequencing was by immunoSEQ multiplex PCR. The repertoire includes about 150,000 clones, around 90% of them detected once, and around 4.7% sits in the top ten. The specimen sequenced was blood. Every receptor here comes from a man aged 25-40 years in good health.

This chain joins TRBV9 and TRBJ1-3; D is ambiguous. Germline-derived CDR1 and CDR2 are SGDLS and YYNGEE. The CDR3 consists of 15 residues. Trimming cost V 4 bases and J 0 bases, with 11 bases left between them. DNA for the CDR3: TGTGCCAGCAGCTATTCCGCCAGCTCTGGAAACACCATATATTTT. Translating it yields CASSYSASSGNTIYF. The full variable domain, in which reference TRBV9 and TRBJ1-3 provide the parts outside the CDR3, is DSGVTQTPKHLITATGQRVTLRCSPRSGDLSVYWYQQSLDQGLQFLIQYYNGEERAKGNILERFSAQQFPDLHSELNLSSLELGDSALYFCASSYSASSGNTIYFGEGSWLTVV.

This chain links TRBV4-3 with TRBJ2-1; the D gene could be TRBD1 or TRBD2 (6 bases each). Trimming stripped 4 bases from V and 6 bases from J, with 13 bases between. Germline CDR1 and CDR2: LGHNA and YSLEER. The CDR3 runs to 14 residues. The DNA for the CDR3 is TGCGCCAGCAGCCTGGCCCCGGGGGCCAATGAGCAGTTCTTC. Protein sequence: CASSLAPGANEQFF.

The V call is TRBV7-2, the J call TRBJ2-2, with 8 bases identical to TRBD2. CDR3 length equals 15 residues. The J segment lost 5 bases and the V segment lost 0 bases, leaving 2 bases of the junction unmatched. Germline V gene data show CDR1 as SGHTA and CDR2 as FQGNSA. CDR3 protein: CASSLAPGGTGELFF. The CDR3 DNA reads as TGTGCCAGCAGCTTAGCCCCGGGAGGGACCGGGGAGCTGTTTTTT.

CDR3 sequence (DNA): TGTGCCAGCAGCCGGGGGAGGGTGGATTCACCCCTCCACTTT. It yields the protein CASSRGRVDSPLHF. J is TRBJ1-6 and V is TRBV7-9; perhaps TRBD1 as D (5 bases). V dropped 5 bases and J dropped 8 bases, with 13 bases sitting between them. CDR3 length equals 14 residues. Germline assignment: CDR1 SEHNR and CDR2 FQNEAQ (reference sequence).

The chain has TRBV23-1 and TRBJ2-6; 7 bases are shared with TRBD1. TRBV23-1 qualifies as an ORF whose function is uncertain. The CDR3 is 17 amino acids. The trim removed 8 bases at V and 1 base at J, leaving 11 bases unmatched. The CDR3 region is CASPWGRGWSGANVLTF. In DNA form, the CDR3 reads TGCGCCAGCCCCTGGGGCAGGGGGTGGTCTGGGGCCAACGTCCTGACTTTC.

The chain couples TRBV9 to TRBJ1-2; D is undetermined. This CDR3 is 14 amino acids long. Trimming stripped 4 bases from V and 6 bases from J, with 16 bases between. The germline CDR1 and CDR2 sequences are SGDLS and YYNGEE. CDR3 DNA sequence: TGTGCCAGCAGCCCAGACCTCTCCTCCAATGGCTACACCTTC. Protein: CASSPDLSSNGYTF.

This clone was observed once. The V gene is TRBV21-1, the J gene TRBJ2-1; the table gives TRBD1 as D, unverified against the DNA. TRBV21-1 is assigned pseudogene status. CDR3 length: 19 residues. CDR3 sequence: CASSKWALNAGPFYNEQFF. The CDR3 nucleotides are TGTGCCAGCAGCAAATGGGCCCTTAACGCCGGCCCCTTCTACAATGAGCAGTTCTTC.

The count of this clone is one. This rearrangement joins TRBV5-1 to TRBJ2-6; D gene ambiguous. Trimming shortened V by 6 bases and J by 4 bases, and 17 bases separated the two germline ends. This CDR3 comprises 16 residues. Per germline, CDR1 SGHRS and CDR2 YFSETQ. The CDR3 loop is CASKPDRTTGANVLTF. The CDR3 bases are TGCGCCAGCAAGCCGGACCGGACGACCGGGGCCAACGTCCTGACTTTC.

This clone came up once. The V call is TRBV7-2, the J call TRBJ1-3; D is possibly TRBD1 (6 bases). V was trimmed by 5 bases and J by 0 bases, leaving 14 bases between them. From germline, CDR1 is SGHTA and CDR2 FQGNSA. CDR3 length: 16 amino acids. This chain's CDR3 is CASSPRQVFSGNTIYF. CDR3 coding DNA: TGTGCCAGCAGCCCACGACAGGTTTTCTCTGGAAACACCATATATTTT.

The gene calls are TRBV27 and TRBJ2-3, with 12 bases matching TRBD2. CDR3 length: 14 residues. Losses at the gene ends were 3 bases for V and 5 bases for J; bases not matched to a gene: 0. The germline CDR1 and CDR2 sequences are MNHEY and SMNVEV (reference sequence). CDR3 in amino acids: CASSLTSGRDTQYF. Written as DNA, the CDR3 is TGTGCCAGCAGTTTGACTAGCGGGAGAGATACGCAGTATTTT.

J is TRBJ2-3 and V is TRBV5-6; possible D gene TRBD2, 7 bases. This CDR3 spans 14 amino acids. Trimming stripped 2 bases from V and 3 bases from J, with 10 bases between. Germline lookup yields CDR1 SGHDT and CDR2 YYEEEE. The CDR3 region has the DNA TGTGCCAGCAGCTTACGGGGGGCGACAGATACGCAGTATTTT. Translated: CASSLRGATDTQYF.